The rows below give T cell receptor beta chains drawn from one sample of a study of blood T cells in healthy people across ages. One entry per CDR3 protein, called by TCRdb with MiXCR from the 5' RACE reads. The data contain roughly 930,000 distinct CDR3 sequences, 40% to 60% of them seen just once; the ten biggest clones take up over 10%. Source material: blood. The source of these receptors is a man aged 25-45 years in good health. Both conserved end residues are part of each CDR3. A D gene is named only where the DNA matches it firmly. The size of a clone is reported for some rows only, either as once, few or many, or as a class for expanded clones.

V gene,clone size,D gene,J gene,CDR3 DNA,CDR3 protein
TRBV5-6,few,.,TRBJ2-3,TGTGCCAGCAGCTTAATAACGGGGTACGGCACAGATACGCAGTATTTT,CASSLITGYGTDTQYF
TRBV4-1,.,.,TRBJ2-7,TGCGCCAGCAGCCAAGAAGTCGAGCAGTACTTC,CASSQEVEQYF
TRBV7-9,.,.,TRBJ1-1,TGTGCCAGCAGACAGACAGGTCTGAACACTGAAGCTTTCTTT,CASRQTGLNTEAFF
TRBV24-1,.,.,TRBJ2-2,TGTGCCACCAGTGATGTGCAGGATACCGGGGAGCTGTTTTTT,CATSDVQDTGELFF
TRBV20-1,few,.,TRBJ2-7,TGCAGTGCCCTGGGGCCAGTCCGGCTCGAGCAGTACTTC,CSALGPVRLEQYF
TRBV3-1,few,TRBD1,TRBJ2-3,TGTGCCAGCAGTCTATACAGAGGGGGCCTTAGCACAGATACGCAGTATTTT,CASSLYRGGLSTDTQYF
TRBV4-2,.,.,TRBJ2-3,TGTGCCAGCAGCCAGGTCTTGCGGGGAGGCACAGATACGCAGTATTTT,CASSQVLRGGTDTQYF
TRBV20-1,.,.,TRBJ1-2,TGCAGTGCTAGAGATACAGGGAGCCCCTATGGCTACACCTTC,CSARDTGSPYGYTF
TRBV2,.,.,TRBJ1-2,TGTGCCAGCAGACAGATTACTTCTAACTATGGCTACACCTTC,CASRQITSNYGYTF
TRBV12-3/TRBV12-4,few,TRBD2,TRBJ2-4,TGTGCCAGCAGCAGGACTAGCGGGGGAAACATTCAGTACTTC,CASSRTSGGNIQYF
TRBV7-2,few,TRBD2,TRBJ2-3,TGTGCCAGCAGCCCGCAATTTGGGGGGAGGGCAGATACGCAGTATTTT,CASSPQFGGRADTQYF
TRBV20-1,few,.,TRBJ2-1,TGCAGTGCTATTCCAGGGACGGGAAGGAATGAGCAGTTCTTC,CSAIPGTGRNEQFF
TRBV6-1,.,.,TRBJ2-2,TGTGCCAGCCAGATTATGGTACCCGGGGAGCTGTTTTTT,CASQIMVPGELFF
TRBV9,few,.,TRBJ2-6,TGTGCCAGCAGCGTAGTTGGCACCTCTGGGGCCAACGTCCTGACTTTC,CASSVVGTSGANVLTF
TRBV29-1,.,.,TRBJ1-2,TGCAGCGTTGCTTGGGGACTAAACTATGGCTACACCTTC,CSVAWGLNYGYTF
TRBV12-3/TRBV12-4,.,TRBD1,TRBJ2-3,TGTGCCAGCAGGCATGGGACAGGGGTACTAGCTACGCAGTATTTT,CASRHGTGVLATQYF
TRBV5-1,.,.,TRBJ1-4,TGCGCCAGCAGCTTGGTGACACCCCAGGGTAATGAAAAACTGTTTTTT,CASSLVTPQGNEKLFF
TRBV4-1,few,TRBD1,TRBJ2-3,TGCGCCAGCAGCCGGGGACAGGGGACGCCAGATACGCAGTATTTT,CASSRGQGTPDTQYF
TRBV6-5,.,TRBD2,TRBJ2-3,TGTGCCAGCAGTTACTCGGGGGAGGGTACGCAGTATTTT,CASSYSGEGTQYF
TRBV12-3/TRBV12-4,few,.,TRBJ2-5,TGTGCCAGCAGTCCCGGGCCCAGGGGGGCTGAAGAGACCCAGTACTTC,CASSPGPRGAEETQYF
TRBV28,.,.,TRBJ2-2,TGTGCCAGCAAAGAGGGACGGGGAGATCATGGGGAGCTGTTTTTT,CASKEGRGDHGELFF
TRBV4-1,.,.,TRBJ1-4,TGCGCCAGCAGCCAAAACTCGGGAAAACTGTTTTTT,CASSQNSGKLFF
TRBV20-1,.,TRBD2,TRBJ2-1,TGCAGTGCTAGAGCCATCACTAGCGGCTACAATGAGCAGTTCTTC,CSARAITSGYNEQFF
TRBV10-3,few,.,TRBJ2-7,TGTGCCATCAGTGAGATGGGGATACAGTACTTC,CAISEMGIQYF
TRBV12-3/TRBV12-4,few,.,TRBJ1-5,TGTGCCAGCAGTGTGGGAGATAGCAATCAGCCCCAGCATTTT,CASSVGDSNQPQHF
TRBV24-1,once,.,TRBJ2-3,TGTGCCACCAGTGATTTAGGCGGCGCGCAGTATTTT,CATSDLGGAQYF
TRBV20-1,.,TRBD2,TRBJ2-3,TGCAGTGCTAGAGATCAGGCTAGCGGGCCTACAGATACGCAGTATTTT,CSARDQASGPTDTQYF
TRBV10-3,few,.,TRBJ2-6,TGTGCCATCAGTGTTGGCAGGGGAACTGGGGCCAACGTCCTGACTTTC,CAISVGRGTGANVLTF
TRBV20-1,.,.,TRBJ2-7,TGCAGTGCGTTGAAGGGGAATGAGCAGTACTTC,CSALKGNEQYF
TRBV6-5,.,.,TRBJ2-7,TGTGCCAGCAGCAGACTGTACGAGCAGTACTTC,CASSRLYEQYF
TRBV11-2,.,.,TRBJ2-3,TGTGCCAGCAGCACTCCTCCCCCGACTAGGCGTGTTGGCACAGATACGCAGTATTTT,CASSTPPPTRRVGTDTQYF
TRBV11-1,few,.,TRBJ2-7,TGTGCCAGCAGCTTAGCGACTGGGTTTCTCTACGAGCAGTACTTC,CASSLATGFLYEQYF
TRBV5-1,few,.,TRBJ2-7,TGCGCCAGCAGCTTGGGGGGCATGGACGAGCAGTACTTC,CASSLGGMDEQYF
TRBV3-1,.,.,TRBJ2-1,TGTGCCAGCAGCGCACGACAATACAATGAGCAGTTCTTC,CASSARQYNEQFF
TRBV20-1,few,TRBD2,TRBJ2-3,TGCAGTGCTTCAGTGAGACTAGCGGGCACAGATACGCAGTATTTT,CSASVRLAGTDTQYF